This T cell receptor (beta chain) was found in a study of cytomegalovirus exposure and HLA in healthy donors. The germline V gene has CDR1 LGHNA and CDR2 YSLEER. V was cut by 0 bases and J by 4 bases, with 10 bases left in between. This CDR3 is 14 amino acids long. 60 Vbeta and 13 Jbeta primers were used in PCR. TCRdb keeps only in-frame clones here, not all; method: immunoSEQ multiplex PCR. The sample carries under 150,000 clones, under 90% recorded once. This clone was seen a few times. Material: PBMCs. This clonotype originated in a male donor in good health and CMV-seronegative. The rearrangement joins TRBV4-3 to TRBJ2-7; D is possibly TRBD2 (6 bases). The CDR3 is CASSQDNGGYEQYF. CDR3 DNA sequence: TGCGCCAGCAGCCAAGATAATGGGGGGTACGAGCAGTACTTC.